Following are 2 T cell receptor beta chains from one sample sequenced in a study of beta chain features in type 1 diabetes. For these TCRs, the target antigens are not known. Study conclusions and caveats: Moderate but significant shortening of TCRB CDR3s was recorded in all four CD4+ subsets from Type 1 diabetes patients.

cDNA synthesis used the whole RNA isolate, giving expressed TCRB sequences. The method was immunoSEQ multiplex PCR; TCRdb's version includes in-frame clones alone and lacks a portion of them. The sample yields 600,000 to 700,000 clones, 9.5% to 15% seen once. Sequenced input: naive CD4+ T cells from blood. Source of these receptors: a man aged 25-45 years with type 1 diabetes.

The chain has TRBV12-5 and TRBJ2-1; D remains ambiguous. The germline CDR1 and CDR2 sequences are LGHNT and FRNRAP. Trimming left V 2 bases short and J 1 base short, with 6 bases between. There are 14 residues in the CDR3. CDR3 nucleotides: TGTGCTAGTGGTTTGCTAGGATCCTACAATGAGCAGTTCTTC. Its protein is CASGLLGSYNEQFF. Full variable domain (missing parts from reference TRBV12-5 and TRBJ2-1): DARVTQTPRHKVTEMGQEVTMRCQPILGHNTVFWYRQTMMQGLELLAYFRNRAPLDDSGMPKDRFSAEMPDATLATLKIQPSEPRDSAVYFCASGLLGSYNEQFFGPGTRLTVL.

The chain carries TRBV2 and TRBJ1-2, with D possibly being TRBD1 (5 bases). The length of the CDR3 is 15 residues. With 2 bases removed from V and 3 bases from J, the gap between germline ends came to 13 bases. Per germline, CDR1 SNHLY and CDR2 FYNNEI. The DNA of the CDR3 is TGTGCCAGCAGTGAACTCTGGGGGAAGGACTATGGCTACACCTTC. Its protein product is CASSELWGKDYGYTF.